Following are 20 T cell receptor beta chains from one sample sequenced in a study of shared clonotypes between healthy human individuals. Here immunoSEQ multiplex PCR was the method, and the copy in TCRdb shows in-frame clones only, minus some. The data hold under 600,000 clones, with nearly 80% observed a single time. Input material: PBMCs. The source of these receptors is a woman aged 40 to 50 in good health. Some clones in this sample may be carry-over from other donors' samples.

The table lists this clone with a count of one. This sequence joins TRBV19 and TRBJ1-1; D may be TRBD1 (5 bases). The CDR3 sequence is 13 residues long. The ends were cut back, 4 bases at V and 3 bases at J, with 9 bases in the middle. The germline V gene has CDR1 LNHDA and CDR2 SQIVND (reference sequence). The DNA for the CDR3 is TGTGCCAGTAGTACGCAGGGTTACACTGAAGCTTTCTTT. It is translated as CASSTQGYTEAFF.

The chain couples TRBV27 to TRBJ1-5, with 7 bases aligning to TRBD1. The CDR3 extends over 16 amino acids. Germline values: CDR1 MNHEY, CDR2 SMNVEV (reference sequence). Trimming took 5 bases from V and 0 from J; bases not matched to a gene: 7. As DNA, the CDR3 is TGTGCCAGCAGTACTCGACAGGGCTATAGCAATCAGCCCCAGCATTTT. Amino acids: CASSTRQGYSNQPQHF.

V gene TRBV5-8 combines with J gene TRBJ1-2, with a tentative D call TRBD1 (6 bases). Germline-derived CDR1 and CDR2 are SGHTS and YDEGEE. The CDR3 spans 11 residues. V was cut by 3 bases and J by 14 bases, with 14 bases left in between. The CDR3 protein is CASSSRGAGTF. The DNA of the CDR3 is TGTGCCAGCAGCTCAAGGGGGGCTGGGACCTTC.

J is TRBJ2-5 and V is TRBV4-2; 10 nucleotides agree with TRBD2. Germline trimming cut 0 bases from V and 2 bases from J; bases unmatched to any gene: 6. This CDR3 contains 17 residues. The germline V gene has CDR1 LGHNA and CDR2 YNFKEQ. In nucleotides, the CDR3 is TGTGCCAGCAGCCAAGAACCTAGCGGGAGAGGGCAAGAGACCCAGTACTTC. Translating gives CASSQEPSGRGQETQYF.

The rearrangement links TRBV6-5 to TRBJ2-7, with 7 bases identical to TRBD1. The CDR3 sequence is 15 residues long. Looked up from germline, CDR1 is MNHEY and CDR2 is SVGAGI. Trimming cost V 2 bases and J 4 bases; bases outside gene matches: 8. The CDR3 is CASSYLGQSKYEQYF. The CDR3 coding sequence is TGTGCCAGCAGTTACCTGGGACAGTCGAAATACGAGCAGTACTTC.

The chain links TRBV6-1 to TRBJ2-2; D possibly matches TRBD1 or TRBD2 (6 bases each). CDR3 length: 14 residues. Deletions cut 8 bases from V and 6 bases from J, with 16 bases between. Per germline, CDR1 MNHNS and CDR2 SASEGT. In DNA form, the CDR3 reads TGTGCCAGCTGGGACACCGGGGGTGCCGGGGAGCTGTTTTTT. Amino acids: CASWDTGGAGELFF.

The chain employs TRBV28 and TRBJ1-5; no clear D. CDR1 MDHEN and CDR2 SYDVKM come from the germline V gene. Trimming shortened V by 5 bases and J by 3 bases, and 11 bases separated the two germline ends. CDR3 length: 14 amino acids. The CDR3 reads CASSHTSLNQPQHF. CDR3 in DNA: TGTGCCAGCAGTCACACAAGCCTCAATCAGCCCCAGCATTTT.

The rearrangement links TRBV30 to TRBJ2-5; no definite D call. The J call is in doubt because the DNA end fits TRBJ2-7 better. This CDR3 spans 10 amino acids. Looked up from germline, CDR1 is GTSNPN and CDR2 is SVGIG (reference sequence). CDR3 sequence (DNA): TGTGCCTGGAGTCGCAACGAGCAGTACTTC. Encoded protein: CAWSRNEQYF.

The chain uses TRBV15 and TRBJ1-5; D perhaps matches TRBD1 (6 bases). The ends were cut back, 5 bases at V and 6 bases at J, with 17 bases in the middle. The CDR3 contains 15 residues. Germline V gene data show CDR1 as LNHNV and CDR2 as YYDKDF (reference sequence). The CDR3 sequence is CATSEMIQGFQPQHF. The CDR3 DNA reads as TGTGCCACCAGCGAGATGATACAGGGTTTTCAGCCCCAGCATTTT.

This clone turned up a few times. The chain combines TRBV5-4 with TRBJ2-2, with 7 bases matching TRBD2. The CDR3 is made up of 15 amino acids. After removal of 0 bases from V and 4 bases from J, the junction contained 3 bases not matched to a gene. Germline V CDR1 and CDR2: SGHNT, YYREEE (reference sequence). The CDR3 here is CASSLDGRFTGELFF. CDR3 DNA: TGTGCCAGCAGCTTGGACGGGAGGTTCACCGGGGAGCTGTTTTTT.

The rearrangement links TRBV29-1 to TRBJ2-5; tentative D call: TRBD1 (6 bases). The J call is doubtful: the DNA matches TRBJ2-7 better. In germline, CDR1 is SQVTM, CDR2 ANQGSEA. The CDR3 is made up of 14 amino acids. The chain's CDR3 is CSVDADSLSYEQYF. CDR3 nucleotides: TGCAGCGTTGATGCGGACAGCCTCTCCTACGAGCAGTACTTC.

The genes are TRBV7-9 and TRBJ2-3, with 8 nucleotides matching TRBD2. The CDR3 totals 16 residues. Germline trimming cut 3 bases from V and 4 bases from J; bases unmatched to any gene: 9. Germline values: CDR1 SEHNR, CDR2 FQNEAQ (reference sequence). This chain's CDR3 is CASSFSGLVDADTQYF. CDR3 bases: TGTGCCAGCAGCTTTTCGGGACTAGTAGATGCAGATACGCAGTATTTT.

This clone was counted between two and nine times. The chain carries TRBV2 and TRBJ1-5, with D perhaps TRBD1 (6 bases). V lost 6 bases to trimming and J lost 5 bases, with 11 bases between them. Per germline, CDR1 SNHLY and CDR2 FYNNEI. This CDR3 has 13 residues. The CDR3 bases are TGTGCCAGCAGGGGGGACACCTATCAGCCCCAGCATTTT. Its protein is CASRGDTYQPQHF.

The CDR3 DNA follows: TGTGCCAGCAGCTTATACCCTAGCGGGAGGGGGTACGAGCAGTACTTC. Protein: CASSLYPSGRGYEQYF. The chain combines TRBV7-2 with TRBJ2-7; 12 nucleotides agree with TRBD2. Germline CDR1 is SGHTA and CDR2 is FQGNSA. After removal of 2 bases from V and 4 bases from J, the junction contained 6 bases not matched to a gene. The CDR3 covers 16 residues.

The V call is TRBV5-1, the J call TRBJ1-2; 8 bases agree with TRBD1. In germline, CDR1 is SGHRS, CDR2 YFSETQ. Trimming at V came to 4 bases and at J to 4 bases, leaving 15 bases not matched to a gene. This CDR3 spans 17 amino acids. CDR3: CASSHRRGQAILYGYTF. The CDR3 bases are TGCGCCAGCAGCCACCGACGGGGACAGGCGATACTCTATGGCTACACCTTC.

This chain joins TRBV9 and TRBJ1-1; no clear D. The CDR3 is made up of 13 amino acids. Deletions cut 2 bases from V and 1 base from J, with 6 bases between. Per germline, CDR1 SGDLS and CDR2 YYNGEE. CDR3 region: CASSVKQNTEAFF. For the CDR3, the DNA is TGTGCCAGCAGCGTCAAACAGAACACTGAAGCTTTCTTT. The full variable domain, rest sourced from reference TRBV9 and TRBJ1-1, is DSGVTQTPKHLITATGQRVTLRCSPRSGDLSVYWYQQSLDQGLQFLIQYYNGEERAKGNILERFSAQQFPDLHSELNLSSLELGDSALYFCASSVKQNTEAFFGQGTRLTVV.

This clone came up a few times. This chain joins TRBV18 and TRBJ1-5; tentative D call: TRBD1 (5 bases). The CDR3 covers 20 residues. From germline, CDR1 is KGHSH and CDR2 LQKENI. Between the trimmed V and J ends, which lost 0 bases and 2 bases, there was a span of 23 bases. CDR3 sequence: CASSPPGFASAGKGNQPQHF. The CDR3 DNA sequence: TGTGCCAGCTCACCACCCGGATTTGCCAGTGCAGGGAAGGGCAATCAGCCCCAGCATTTT.

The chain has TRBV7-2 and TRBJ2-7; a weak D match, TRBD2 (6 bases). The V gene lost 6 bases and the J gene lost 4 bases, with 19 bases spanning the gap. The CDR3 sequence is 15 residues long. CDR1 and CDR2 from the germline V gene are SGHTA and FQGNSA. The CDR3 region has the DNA TGTGCCAGCAGTAACTCTCCGGGACTGAATTACGAGCAGTACTTC. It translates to CASSNSPGLNYEQYF.

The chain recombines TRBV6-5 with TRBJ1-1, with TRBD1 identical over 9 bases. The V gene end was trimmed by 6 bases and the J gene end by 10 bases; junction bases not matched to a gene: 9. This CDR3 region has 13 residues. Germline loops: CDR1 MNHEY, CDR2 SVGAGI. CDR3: CASSVDRGAGAFF. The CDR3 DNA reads TGTGCCAGCAGCGTGGACAGGGGAGCGGGAGCTTTCTTT.

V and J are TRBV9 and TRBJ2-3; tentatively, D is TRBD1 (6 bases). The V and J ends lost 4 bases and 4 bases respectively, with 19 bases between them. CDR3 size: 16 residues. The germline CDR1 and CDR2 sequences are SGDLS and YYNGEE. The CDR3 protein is CASSPRDVGAPDTQYF. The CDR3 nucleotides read TGTGCCAGCAGCCCTCGGGACGTGGGGGCCCCAGATACGCAGTATTTT.